Listed here are 29 T cell receptor beta chains from one sample, sequenced in a study of cytomegalovirus exposure and HLA in healthy donors. The study ran its PCR with 60 Vbeta and 13 Jbeta primers. Generated by immunoSEQ multiplex PCR, the TCRdb table keeps only in-frame clones and is missing some. In all, the sample yields fewer than 85,000 clones. Sequencing used PBMCs. These receptors all come from a middle-aged man in good health and CMV-seropositive.

The CDR3 reads CASSEGDRARYGYTF. The CDR3, as DNA: TGTGCCAGCAGTGAAGGGGACAGGGCAAGGTATGGCTACACCTTC. The chain employs TRBV6-1 and TRBJ1-2, with 9 bases matching TRBD1. Per the germline V gene, CDR1 is MNHNS and CDR2 is SASEGT. This CDR3 is built from 15 residues. With V trimmed by 1 base and J by 5 bases, 5 bases remained unmatched.

The chain carries TRBV5-4 and TRBJ1-2; a possible D gene is TRBD1 (6 bases). CDR1 and CDR2 from the germline V gene are SGHNT and YYREEE (reference sequence). V lost 4 bases and J 0 bases, leaving 16 bases between the germline ends. The CDR3 consists of 16 residues. This CDR3 is CASSVVRGGPNYGYTF. In nucleotides, the CDR3 is TGTGCCAGCAGCGTCGTTCGGGGGGGCCCTAACTATGGCTACACCTTC.

This chain uses TRBV6-6 with TRBJ1-5, with D uncertain. Per the germline V gene, CDR1 is MNHNY and CDR2 is SVGAGI (reference sequence). The CDR3 is 15 amino acids. V was clipped by 6 bases and J by 3 bases, with 15 bases between them. The CDR3: CASRGPGFYNQPQHF. The CDR3 region has the DNA TGTGCCAGCAGAGGACCGGGATTCTACAATCAGCCCCAGCATTTT.

The V call is TRBV7-9, the J call TRBJ2-3; D gene ambiguous. V lost 2 bases and J lost 0, with 6 bases in between. The CDR3 has 14 amino acids. Per the germline V gene, CDR1 is SEHNR and CDR2 is FQNEAQ (reference sequence). CDR3 in amino acids: CASSLSQSTDTQYF. The CDR3, as DNA: TGTGCCAGCAGCTTAAGTCAGAGCACAGATACGCAGTATTTT.

This chain uses TRBV27 with TRBJ2-2, with a tentative D call TRBD2 (5 bases). Trimming cost V 8 bases and J 1 base, with 11 bases left between them. CDR1 is MNHEY and CDR2 is SMNVEV in the germline V gene (reference sequence). The CDR3 consists of 14 residues. CDR3 loop: CASFDRGNTGELFF. In nucleotides, the CDR3 is TGTGCCAGCTTCGATCGGGGGAACACCGGGGAGCTGTTTTTT.

J is TRBJ2-5 and V is TRBV5-1, with 7 bases matching TRBD1. Germline lookup yields CDR1 SGHRS and CDR2 YFSETQ. Trimming at V came to 4 bases and at J to 4 bases, leaving 4 bases not matched to a gene. The CDR3 spans 13 residues. The CDR3 nucleotides read TGCGCCAGCAGCCTTTCAGGGGGAGAGACCCAGTACTTC. This translates into CASSLSGGETQYF. Combining the CDR3 with reference TRBV5-1 and TRBJ2-5 gives the whole variable domain KAGVTQTPRYLIKTRGQQVTLSCSPISGHRSVSWYQQTPGQGLQFLFEYFSETQRNKGNFPGRFSGRQFSNSRSEMNVSTLELGDSALYLCASSLSGGETQYFGPGTRLLVL.

This rearrangement joins TRBV15 to TRBJ1-5; the D gene is possibly TRBD1 (5 bases). Germline V gene sequence: CDR1 LNHNV, CDR2 YYDKDF (reference sequence). V dropped 8 bases and J dropped 9 bases, with 20 bases sitting between them. The CDR3 runs to 14 residues. CDR3 in amino acids: CATGRGTPKGPQHF. The CDR3 nucleotides read TGTGCCACCGGACGAGGGACTCCTAAAGGGCCCCAGCATTTT.

This chain connects TRBV7-9 to TRBJ1-5; D possibly corresponds to TRBD1 (6 bases). Germline loops: CDR1 SEHNR, CDR2 FQNEAQ (reference sequence). The CDR3 is 14 amino acids. Trimming took 5 bases from V and 8 from J, leaving 16 bases between them. Here the CDR3 reads CASSVQGEGEPQHF. The CDR3 bases are TGTGCCAGCAGCGTACAGGGAGAGGGAGAGCCCCAGCATTTT.

This chain joins TRBV5-4 and TRBJ1-2; 8 nucleotides line up with TRBD1. The CDR3 has 13 amino acids. Germline V CDR1 and CDR2: SGHNT, YYREEE (reference sequence). With V trimmed by 3 bases and J by 9 bases, 7 bases remained unmatched. The chain's CDR3 is CASSSDRAGSYTF. CDR3 nucleotides: TGTGCCAGCAGCTCGGACAGGGCTGGAAGCTACACCTTC.

The chain combines TRBV4-1 with TRBJ1-1, with TRBD1 matching 7 bases. The V and J ends lost 0 bases and 5 bases, in that order; junction bases with no gene match: 3. This CDR3 region has 14 residues. The germline V gene has CDR1 MGHRA and CDR2 YSYEKL. The CDR3 DNA reads as TGCGCCAGCAGCCAAGAGGCAGGGGGGACTGAAGCTTTCTTT. This encodes CASSQEAGGTEAFF.

The chain recombines TRBV30 with TRBJ2-5; tentative D call: TRBD1 (5 bases). The germline CDR1 and CDR2 sequences are GTSNPN and SVGIG (reference sequence). There are 14 residues in the CDR3. Deletions cut 2 bases from V and 4 bases from J, with 14 bases between. The CDR3 DNA reads TGTGCCTGGAGTTTAGGGGCCTTGGGAGAGACCCAGTACTTC. This translates into CAWSLGALGETQYF.

The J gene is TRBJ2-7, the V gene TRBV5-6, with a weak D call TRBD1 (6 bases). Per germline, CDR1 SGHDT and CDR2 YYEEEE. The germline V and J ends were trimmed by 0 bases and 2 bases, with 12 bases remaining between them. CDR3 length: 15 amino acids. As DNA, the CDR3 is TGTGCCAGCAGCTTGGACAGGGACATCACCTACGAGCAGTACGTC. It specifies CASSLDRDITYEQYV.

The rearrangement uses TRBV5-1 and TRBJ2-1; 9 bases match TRBD2. After removal of 4 bases from V and 8 bases from J, the junction contained 4 bases not matched to a gene. This CDR3 region has 13 residues. Germline V gene data show CDR1 as SGHRS and CDR2 as YFSETQ. In DNA, the CDR3 is TGCGCCAGCAGCCCTAGCGGGACCCATGAGCAGTTCTTC. Translating it yields CASSPSGTHEQFF.

This sequence joins TRBV6-5 and TRBJ1-2; D not resolved. V lost 6 bases, J lost 1 base, and 9 bases lay in between. Germline assignment: CDR1 MNHEY and CDR2 SVGAGI. The CDR3 contains 13 residues. In DNA form, the CDR3 reads TGTGCCAGCAGCCTAGAGATTAACTATGGCTACACCTTC. Protein: CASSLEINYGYTF.

V gene TRBV7-6 combines with J gene TRBJ1-2; TRBD1 is a possible D gene (5 bases). Germline values: CDR1 SGHVS, CDR2 FNYEAQ. Trimming left V 5 bases short and J 2 bases short, with 15 bases between. The CDR3 has 15 amino acids. The CDR3 region has the DNA TGTGCCAGCAGCCCTAGCGGGGGTAACAACTATGGCTACACCTTC. Translated, it gives CASSPSGGNNYGYTF.

This chain uses TRBV2 with TRBJ2-7; 8 bases are a match to TRBD2. The J segment lost 0 bases and the V segment lost 5 bases, leaving 9 bases of the junction unmatched. Per germline, CDR1 SNHLY and CDR2 FYNNEI. This CDR3 is 16 amino acids long. The DNA of the CDR3 is TGTGCCAGCAGTAACGACGGGGGGGGGCCCTCCTACGAGCAGTACTTC. This sequence encodes CASSNDGGGPSYEQYF.

This chain uses TRBV28 with TRBJ1-1, with a weak D call TRBD1 (5 bases). V lost 1 base and J lost 1, with 16 bases in between. Germline V gene lookup returns CDR1 MDHEN and CDR2 SYDVKM. The CDR3 has 17 residues. CDR3 in amino acids: CASSLFGAGFGNTEAFF. Here the CDR3 DNA reads TGTGCCAGCAGTTTATTTGGAGCAGGGTTTGGGAACACTGAAGCTTTCTTT.

This sequence joins TRBV9 and TRBJ2-5, with 11 bases fitting TRBD2. The germline V gene has CDR1 SGDLS and CDR2 YYNGEE. The CDR3 has 15 residues. J gave up 4 bases and V 3 bases, and 5 bases lay outside the gene matches. In nucleotides, the CDR3 is TGTGCCAGCAGCGAGAGTGGGACTAGCGGAGAGACCCAGTACTTC. Protein: CASSESGTSGETQYF.

This chain links TRBV5-5 with TRBJ1-5, with a weak D call TRBD1 (5 bases). The germline V gene encodes CDR1 SGHKS and CDR2 YYEKEE (reference sequence). This CDR3 is 15 amino acids long. V was trimmed by 4 bases and J by 3 bases, leaving 14 bases between them. The chain's CDR3 is CASSPSGGDNQPQHF. CDR3 nucleotides: TGTGCCAGCAGCCCCTCGGGGGGGGACAATCAGCCCCAGCATTTT.

The V and J genes are TRBV27 and TRBJ1-5; no clear D gene. The V end lost 6 bases, the J end lost 2 bases, and 14 bases lay between the germline ends. Looked up from germline, CDR1 is MNHEY and CDR2 is SMNVEV (reference sequence). The CDR3 runs 15 residues. CDR3 residues: CASRPTTIRNQPQHF. As DNA, the CDR3 is TGTGCCAGCAGACCCACAACGATCCGCAATCAGCCCCAGCATTTT.

The chain recombines TRBV7-2 with TRBJ2-2; 9 nucleotides align to TRBD2. The germline V gene has CDR1 SGHTA and CDR2 FQGNSA. CDR3 size: 17 residues. Trimming at V came to 2 bases and at J to 3 bases, leaving 7 bases not matched to a gene. The CDR3 loop reads CASSLSWRGGDTGELFF. DNA of the CDR3: TGTGCCAGCAGCTTATCGTGGCGGGGGGGTGACACCGGGGAGCTGTTTTTT.

This chain links TRBV30 with TRBJ2-3; 8 nucleotides agree with TRBD2. This CDR3 is 16 amino acids long. Trimming cost V 4 bases and J 5 bases; bases outside gene matches: 14. The germline CDR1 and CDR2 sequences are GTSNPN and SVGIG (reference sequence). The CDR3 region has the DNA TGTGCCTGGACATCCGGGACTAGTCGTCCGAGAGATACGCAGTATTTT. Translating it yields CAWTSGTSRPRDTQYF.

This chain joins TRBV7-7 and TRBJ2-5, with 13 positions matching TRBD2. The trim removed 4 bases at V and 5 bases at J, leaving 13 bases unmatched. The CDR3 runs to 18 residues. Germline lookup yields CDR1 SSHAT and CDR2 FNYEAQ (reference sequence). CDR3 in DNA: TGTGCCAGCAGCTCCCTGGGGGGACTAGCGGGGTCCGAGGAGACCCAGTACTTC. Translated, it gives CASSSLGGLAGSEETQYF.

The chain uses TRBV5-1 and TRBJ2-1, with 7 bases that match TRBD1. Germline V gives CDR1 SGHRS, CDR2 YFSETQ. The CDR3 runs to 15 residues. The V segment lost 4 bases and the J segment 8 bases; nucleotides outside the gene matches: 12. The CDR3 reads CASSDPVRGYDEQFF. The DNA for the CDR3 is TGCGCCAGCAGCGACCCGGTCAGGGGGTACGATGAGCAGTTCTTC.

V usage is TRBV6-1 and J usage is TRBJ1-1, with TRBD1 matching over 10 bases. V lost 4 bases and J lost 2; bases outside the gene matches: 1. The germline CDR1 and CDR2 sequences are MNHNS and SASEGT. There are 14 residues in the CDR3. The CDR3 loop is CASSVTGGNTEAFF. The CDR3 DNA reads TGTGCCAGCAGTGTGACAGGGGGCAACACTGAAGCTTTCTTT.

This chain uses TRBV7-9 with TRBJ1-5; no clear D gene. The CDR3 covers 12 residues. Deletions cut 5 bases from V and 4 bases from J, with 6 bases between. CDR1 and CDR2 (germline): SEHNR, FQNEAQ (reference sequence). CDR3 protein: CASSPGNQPQHF. The CDR3 region has the DNA TGTGCCAGCAGCCCCGGTAATCAGCCCCAGCATTTT. Full variable domain (remainder filled in from reference TRBV7-9 and TRBJ1-5): DTGVSQNPRHKITKRGQNVTFRCDPISEHNRLYWYRQTLGQGPEFLTYFQNEAQLEKSRLLSDRFSAERPKGSFSTLEIQRTEQGDSAMYLCASSPGNQPQHFGDGTRLSIL.

The gene calls are TRBV6-1 and TRBJ2-3; maybe TRBD2 (5 bases). The CDR3 sequence is 14 residues long. The ends were cut back, 3 bases at V and 5 bases at J, with 12 bases in the middle. Germline CDR1 and CDR2: MNHNS and SASEGT. CDR3 sequence reads: CASSDGLYRDTQYF. CDR3 DNA: TGTGCCAGCAGTGACGGACTCTACCGAGATACGCAGTATTTT.

The V and J genes are TRBV4-1 and TRBJ1-2, with TRBD1 matching 7 bases. There are 14 residues in the CDR3. In germline, CDR1 is MGHRA, CDR2 YSYEKL. V trimming: 7 bases; J trimming: 2 bases; junction bases outside the gene matches: 7. DNA for the CDR3: TGCGCCAGCACACTGCAGGGGGGCAACTATGGCTACACCTTC. Translated: CASTLQGGNYGYTF.

V gene TRBV19 combines with J gene TRBJ2-3, with 12 bases aligning to TRBD2. The V segment lost 5 bases and the J segment 3 bases; nucleotides outside the gene matches: 6. CDR1 is LNHDA and CDR2 is SQIVND in the germline V gene (reference sequence). The CDR3 runs to 16 residues. The CDR3 DNA follows: TGTGCCAGTAGTTCTATAACTAGCGGGGGGACAGATACGCAGTATTTT. Translating it yields CASSSITSGGTDTQYF.